Detailed here is one T cell receptor (beta chain). The antigen remains undetermined. Trimming shortened V by 0 bases and J by 8 bases, and 28 bases separated the two germline ends. Germline CDR1 and CDR2: LGHNA and YSLEER. This CDR3 is built from 20 residues. Produced via immunoSEQ multiplex PCR; TCRdb's table is partial and in-frame only. The data show about 150,000 clones, about 82% seen once. The data stem from a study of cytomegalovirus exposure and HLA in healthy donors. Study summary: In a later analysis, the 120 or so validation repertoires were reported to have used the same platform as the approximately 670 first-cohort repertoires.

Study findings and constraints: Subsequent analysis found a tendency for first-cohort TCR clusters to co-occur within the 100 to 150 validation repertoires. The authors listed 150 to 200 TCR beta chains as cytomegalovirus-associated. Most TCRs appeared rarely, but some public TCRs recurred in many donors.

The chain couples TRBV4-3 to TRBJ1-4, with unresolved D. Sequencing used PBMCs. The receptor was isolated from a human donor in good health. The CDR3 sequence: CASSQEVINPSVATREKLFF. DNA of the CDR3: TGCGCCAGCAGCCAAGAAGTGATAAACCCGTCCGTCGCAACTAGGGAAAAACTGTTTTTT.